This TCR beta chain is from a study of blood T cell repertoires in COVID-19 (dated by TCRdb to about 2020). Background on the whole study: Collaborator samples came from the United States, Italy and Spain and covered acute and convalescent phases of COVID-19. The repertoires were made available in a free public database intended to serve as a resource for research on the immune response to SARS-CoV-2. The prospective study material was composed of cDNA or gDNA derived from T cells, B-cell-depleted T cells, or PBMCs. Where HLA class I and class II types were available, the types were taken from metadata supplied by the sample provider, not from assay-based typing. Sample metadata almost always included a de-identified subject ID, COVID-19 status, age in years and sex. The samples were drawn from the first 160 participants of the ongoing ImmuneRACE study and from 1,254 subjects provided by 6 global collaborators. Subjects who had been exposed to COVID-19, were actively infected with it, or had recovered from it provided the deeply sampled blood TCRbeta repertoires that made up the dataset.

Whole blood was collected in K2EDTA tubes by collaborating institutions according to the institutions' own protocols. For TCRbeta analysis, collaborators shipped samples in one of three forms: frozen whole blood, isolated PBMCs, or DNA extracted from either of those sample types. What the authors observed across the whole study: The quantity of clinical and demographic metadata differed by source and by participant and was supplied without curation.

TCRbeta CDR3 regions were amplified from genomic DNA by means of the immunoSEQ Assay, a bias-controlled multiplex PCR. The paper's data handling went like this. The number of nucleated cells in each sample was estimated by amplification of reference gene primers within the assay. To quantify the absolute abundance of each unique TCRbeta CDR3 rearrangement, sequence reads were collapsed and filtered. For each sample, productive Simpson clonality was calculated as the square root of Simpson's diversity index across productive rearrangements. TCRdb retrieved this table from immuneACCESS and kept in-frame rearrangements only. Not all clones are present; in checked studies, unresolved V genes account for under half, and no reason is known for the remainder. V and J calls plus clone size are reproduced from that table; the DNA served to infer D and trimming. The sample has 100,000 to 150,000 clones on record, 88% of them singletons. The ten largest clones take up over 1.5% of the sample.

Trimming removed 4 bases from V and 4 bases from J, leaving 5 bases between the germline ends. Inclusive of the bounding cysteine and phenylalanine, the CDR3 is 13 residues long. Of all the DNA, just the CDR3 is kept, 39 bases in frame from base 1. In the germline V gene, CDR1 corresponds to LGHNT and CDR2 to FRNRAP. Comment on this clone: The specificity of this receptor is unknown. No base qualities exist here, and no much larger clone lies one base off it.

The sequenced sample was peripheral blood. This chain is built from TRBV12-5 and TRBJ2-6; there is no confident call for the D gene. This receptor was obtained from a human donor in a cohort sampled during active COVID-19. The CDR3 protein sequence reads: CASGSPGANVLTF. The nucleotide sequence reads TGTGCTAGTGGTTCCCCGGGGGCCAACGTCCTGACTTTC.